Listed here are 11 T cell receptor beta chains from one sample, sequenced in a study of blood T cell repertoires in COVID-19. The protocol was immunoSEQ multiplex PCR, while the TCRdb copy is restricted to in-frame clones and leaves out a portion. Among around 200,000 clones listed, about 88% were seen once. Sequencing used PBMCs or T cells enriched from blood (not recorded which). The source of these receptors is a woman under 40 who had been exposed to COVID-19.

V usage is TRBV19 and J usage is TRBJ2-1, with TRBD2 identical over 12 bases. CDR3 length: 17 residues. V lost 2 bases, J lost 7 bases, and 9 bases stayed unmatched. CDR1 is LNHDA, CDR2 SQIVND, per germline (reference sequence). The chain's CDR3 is CASSIRLAGGPRNEQFF. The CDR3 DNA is TGTGCCAGTAGTATACGGCTAGCGGGGGGGCCTCGGAATGAGCAGTTCTTC.

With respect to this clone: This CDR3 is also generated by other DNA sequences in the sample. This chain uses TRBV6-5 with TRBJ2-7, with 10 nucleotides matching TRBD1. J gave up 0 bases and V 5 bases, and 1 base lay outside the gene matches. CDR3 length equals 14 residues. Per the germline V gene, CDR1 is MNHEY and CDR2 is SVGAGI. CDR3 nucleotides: TGTGCCAGCAGTAGACAGGGGGCCTCCTACGAGCAGTACTTC. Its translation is CASSRQGASYEQYF.

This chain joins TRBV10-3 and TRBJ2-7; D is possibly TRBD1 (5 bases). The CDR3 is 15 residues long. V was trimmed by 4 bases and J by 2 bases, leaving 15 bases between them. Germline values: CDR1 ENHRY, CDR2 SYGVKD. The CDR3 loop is CAISVGVPKTYEQYF. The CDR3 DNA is TGTGCCATCAGTGTAGGGGTCCCAAAAACCTACGAGCAGTACTTC.

The CDR3 sequence is CASSISTGGLYEQYF. For the CDR3, the DNA is TGTGCCAGTAGTATTTCGACAGGGGGCTTATACGAGCAGTACTTC. This chain links TRBV19 with TRBJ2-7; 10 nucleotides match TRBD1. The CDR3 extends over 15 amino acids. The V segment lost 3 bases and the J segment 4 bases; nucleotides outside the gene matches: 6. Per germline, CDR1 LNHDA and CDR2 SQIVND (reference sequence).

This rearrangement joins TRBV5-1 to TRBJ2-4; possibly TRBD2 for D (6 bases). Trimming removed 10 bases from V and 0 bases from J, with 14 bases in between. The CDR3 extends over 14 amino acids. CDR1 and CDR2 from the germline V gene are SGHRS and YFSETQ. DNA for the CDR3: TGCGCCTGCCGAGGAGGGTTAGCCAAAAACATTCAGTACTTC. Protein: CACRGGLAKNIQYF.

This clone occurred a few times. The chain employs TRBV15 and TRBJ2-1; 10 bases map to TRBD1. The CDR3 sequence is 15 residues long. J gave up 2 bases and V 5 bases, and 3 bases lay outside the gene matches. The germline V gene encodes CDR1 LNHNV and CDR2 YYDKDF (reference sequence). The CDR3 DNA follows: TGTGCCACCAGCCTCGGACAGGGGGCCTACAATGAGCAGTTCTTC. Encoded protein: CATSLGQGAYNEQFF.

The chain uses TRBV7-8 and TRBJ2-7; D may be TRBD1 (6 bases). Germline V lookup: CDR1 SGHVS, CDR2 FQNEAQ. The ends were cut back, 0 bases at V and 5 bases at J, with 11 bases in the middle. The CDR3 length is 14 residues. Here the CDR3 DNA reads TGTGCCAGCAGCTTAGCCCAGGGGCTCGACGAGCAGTACTTC. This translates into CASSLAQGLDEQYF.

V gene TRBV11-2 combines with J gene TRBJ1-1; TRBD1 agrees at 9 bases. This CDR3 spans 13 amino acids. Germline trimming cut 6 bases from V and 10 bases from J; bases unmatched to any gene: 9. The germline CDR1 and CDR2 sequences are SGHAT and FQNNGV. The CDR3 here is CASSQQGALGAFF. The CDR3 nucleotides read TGTGCCAGCAGTCAACAGGGGGCCTTGGGAGCTTTCTTT.

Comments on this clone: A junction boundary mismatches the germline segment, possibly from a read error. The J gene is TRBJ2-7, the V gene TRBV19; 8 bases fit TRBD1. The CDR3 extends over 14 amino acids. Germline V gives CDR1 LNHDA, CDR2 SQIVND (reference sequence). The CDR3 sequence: CASSSWDRSFEQYF. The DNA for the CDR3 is TGTGCCAGTAGTTCCTGGGACAGGTCCTTCGAGCAGTACTTC. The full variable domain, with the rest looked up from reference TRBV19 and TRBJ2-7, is DGGITQSPKYLFRKEGQNVTLSCEQNLNHDAMYWYRQDPGQGLRLIYYSQIVNDFQKGDIAEGYSVSREKKESFPLTVTSAQKNPTAFYLCASSSWDRSFEQYFGPGTRLTVT.

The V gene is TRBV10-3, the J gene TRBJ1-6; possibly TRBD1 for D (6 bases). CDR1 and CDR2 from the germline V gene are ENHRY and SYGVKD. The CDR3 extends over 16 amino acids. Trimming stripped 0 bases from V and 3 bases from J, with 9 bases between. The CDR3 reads CAISESGQFYNSPLHF. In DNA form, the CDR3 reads TGTGCCATCAGTGAGTCTGGACAGTTCTATAATTCACCCCTCCACTTT.

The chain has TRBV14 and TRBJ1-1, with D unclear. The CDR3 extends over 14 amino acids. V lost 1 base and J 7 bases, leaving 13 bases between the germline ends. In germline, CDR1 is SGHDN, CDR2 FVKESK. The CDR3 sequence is CASSQAITESEAFF. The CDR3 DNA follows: TGTGCCAGCAGCCAAGCTATAACAGAGAGTGAAGCTTTCTTT.